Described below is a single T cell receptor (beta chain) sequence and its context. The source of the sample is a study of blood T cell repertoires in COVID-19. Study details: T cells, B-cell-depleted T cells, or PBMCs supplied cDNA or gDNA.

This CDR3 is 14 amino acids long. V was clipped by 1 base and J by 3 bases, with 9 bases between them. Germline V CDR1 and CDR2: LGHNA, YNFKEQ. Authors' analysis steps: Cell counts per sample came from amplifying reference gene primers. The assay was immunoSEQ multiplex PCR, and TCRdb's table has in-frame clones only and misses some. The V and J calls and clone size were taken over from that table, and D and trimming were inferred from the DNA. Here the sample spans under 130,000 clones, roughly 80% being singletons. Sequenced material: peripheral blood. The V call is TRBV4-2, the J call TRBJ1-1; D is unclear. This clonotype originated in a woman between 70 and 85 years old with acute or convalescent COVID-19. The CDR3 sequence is CASSQGAWDTEAFF. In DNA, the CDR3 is TGTGCCAGCAGCCAAGGGGCGTGGGACACTGAAGCTTTCTTT.